This T cell receptor beta chain comes out of a study of blood T cell repertoires in COVID-19. Allocation to cohorts depended on clinical history reported by the participants. The study counted Cohort 3 donors as recovered given two negative PCRs, clearance, or symptom resolution. Clones were sequenced by immunoSEQ multiplex PCR, and TCRdb holds only the in-frame ones, with some missing. The repertoire holds over 130,000 clones, with nearly 80% as singletons. Sequencing used PBMCs or T cells enriched from blood (not recorded which). The receptor comes from a woman in her 50s who had recovered from COVID-19.

The CDR3 coding sequence is TGTGCCAGCAGTATTCCGAGAGGGAACACTGAAGCTTTCTTT. Translated: CASSIPRGNTEAFF. The chain joins TRBV28 to TRBJ1-1, with D unresolved. V was clipped by 5 bases and J by 1 base, with 11 bases between them. The CDR3 spans 14 residues. The germline CDR1 and CDR2 sequences are MDHEN and SYDVKM.